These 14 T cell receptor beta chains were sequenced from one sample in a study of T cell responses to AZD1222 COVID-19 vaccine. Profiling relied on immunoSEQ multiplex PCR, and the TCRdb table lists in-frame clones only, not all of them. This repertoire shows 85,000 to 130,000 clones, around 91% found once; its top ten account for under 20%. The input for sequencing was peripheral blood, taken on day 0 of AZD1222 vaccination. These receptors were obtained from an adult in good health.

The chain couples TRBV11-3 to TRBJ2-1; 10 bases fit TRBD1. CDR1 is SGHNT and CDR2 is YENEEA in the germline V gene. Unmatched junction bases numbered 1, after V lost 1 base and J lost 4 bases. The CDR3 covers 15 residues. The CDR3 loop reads CASSLGTGGYNEQFF. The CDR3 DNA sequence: TGTGCCAGCAGCTTAGGGACAGGGGGTTACAATGAGCAGTTCTTC. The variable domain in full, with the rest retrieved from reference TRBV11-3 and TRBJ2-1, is EAGVVQSPRYKIIEKKQPVAFWCNPISGHNTLYWYLQNLGQGPELLIRYENEEAVDDSQLPKDRFSAERLKGVDSTLKIQPAELGDSAVYLCASSLGTGGYNEQFFGPGTRLTVL.

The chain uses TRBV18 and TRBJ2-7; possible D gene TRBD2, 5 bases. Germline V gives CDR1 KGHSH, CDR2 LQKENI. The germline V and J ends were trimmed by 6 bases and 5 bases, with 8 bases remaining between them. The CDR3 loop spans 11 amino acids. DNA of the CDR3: TGTGCCAGCTCCCCCGGGGACGAGCAGTACTTC. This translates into CASSPGDEQYF. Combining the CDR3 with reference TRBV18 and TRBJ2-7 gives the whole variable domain NAGVMQNPRHLVRRRGQEARLRCSPMKGHSHVYWYRQLPEEGLKFMVYLQKENIIDESGMPKERFSAEFPKEGPSILRIQQVVRGDSAAYFCASSPGDEQYFGPGTRLTVT.

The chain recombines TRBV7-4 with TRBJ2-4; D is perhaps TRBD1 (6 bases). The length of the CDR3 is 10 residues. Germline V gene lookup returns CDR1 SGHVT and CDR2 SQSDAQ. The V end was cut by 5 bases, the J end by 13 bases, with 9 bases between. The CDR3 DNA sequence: TGTGCCAGCAGCCGGGACAAGCAGTACTTC. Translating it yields CASSRDKQYF.

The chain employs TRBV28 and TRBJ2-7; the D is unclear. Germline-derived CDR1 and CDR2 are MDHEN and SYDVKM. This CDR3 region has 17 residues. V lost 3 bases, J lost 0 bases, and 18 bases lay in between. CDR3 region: CASSFADRDLYSYEQYF. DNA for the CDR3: TGTGCCAGCAGTTTTGCGGACCGCGACCTATACTCCTACGAGCAGTACTTC.

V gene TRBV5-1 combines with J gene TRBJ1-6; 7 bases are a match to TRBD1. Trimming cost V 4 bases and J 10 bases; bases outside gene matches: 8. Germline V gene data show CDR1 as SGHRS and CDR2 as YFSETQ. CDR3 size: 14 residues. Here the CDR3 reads CASSATGFRSPLHF. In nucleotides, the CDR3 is TGCGCCAGCAGCGCGACAGGGTTTCGCTCACCCCTCCACTTT.

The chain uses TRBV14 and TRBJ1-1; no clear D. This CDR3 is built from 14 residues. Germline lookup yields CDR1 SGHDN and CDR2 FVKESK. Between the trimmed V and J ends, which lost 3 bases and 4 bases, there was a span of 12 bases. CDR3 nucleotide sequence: TGTGCCAGCAGCCAGGATTACACCTCCACTGAAGCTTTCTTT. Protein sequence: CASSQDYTSTEAFF.

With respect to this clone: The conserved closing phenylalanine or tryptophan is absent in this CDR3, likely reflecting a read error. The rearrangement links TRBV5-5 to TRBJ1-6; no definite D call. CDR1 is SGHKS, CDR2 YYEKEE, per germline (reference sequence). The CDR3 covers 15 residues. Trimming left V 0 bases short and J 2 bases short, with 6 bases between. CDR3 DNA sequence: TGTGCCAGCAGCTTGGAAGGGCCCTATAATTCACCCCTCCACCTT. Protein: CASSLEGPYNSPLHL.

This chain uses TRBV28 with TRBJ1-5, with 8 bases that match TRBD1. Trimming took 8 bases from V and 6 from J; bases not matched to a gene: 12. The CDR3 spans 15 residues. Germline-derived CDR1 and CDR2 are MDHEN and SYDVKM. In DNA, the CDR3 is TGTGCCAGCGGGACCCAGGGGGCATCGGGTCAGCCCCAGCATTTT. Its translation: CASGTQGASGQPQHF.

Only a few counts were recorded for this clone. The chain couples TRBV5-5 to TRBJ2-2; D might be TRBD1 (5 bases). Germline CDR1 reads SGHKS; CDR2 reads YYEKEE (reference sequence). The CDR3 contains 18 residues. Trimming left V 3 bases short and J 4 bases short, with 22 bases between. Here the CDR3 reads CASSSLPVGPAFTGELFF. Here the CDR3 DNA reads TGTGCCAGCAGCTCGCTCCCAGTGGGGCCCGCGTTCACCGGGGAGCTGTTTTTT.

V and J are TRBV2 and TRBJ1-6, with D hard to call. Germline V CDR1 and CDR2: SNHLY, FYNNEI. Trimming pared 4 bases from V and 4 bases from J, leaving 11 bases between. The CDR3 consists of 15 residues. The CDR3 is CASSGTTVYNSPLHF. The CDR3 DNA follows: TGTGCCAGCAGTGGAACGACGGTATATAATTCACCCCTCCACTTT.

Here the CDR3 DNA reads TGTGCCAGTAGAAAGACAGGGCCCCTAGGGGGTCAGCCCCAGCATTTT. It specifies CASRKTGPLGGQPQHF. The V and J genes are TRBV19 and TRBJ1-5; 7 bases match TRBD1. Germline V gives CDR1 LNHDA, CDR2 SQIVND (reference sequence). CDR3 length: 16 residues. After removal of 6 bases from V and 6 bases from J, the junction contained 14 bases not matched to a gene. Based on the CDR3 plus reference TRBV19 and TRBJ1-5, the full variable domain is DGGITQSPKYLFRKEGQNVTLSCEQNLNHDAMYWYRQDPGQGLRLIYYSQIVNDFQKGDIAEGYSVSREKKESFPLTVTSAQKNPTAFYLCASRKTGPLGGQPQHFGDGTRLSIL.

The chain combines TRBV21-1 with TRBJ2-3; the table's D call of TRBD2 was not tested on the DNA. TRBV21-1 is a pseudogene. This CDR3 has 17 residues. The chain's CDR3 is CASSNLGRGDNADTQYF. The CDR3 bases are TGTGCCAGCAGCAATCTTGGGCGGGGGGATAATGCAGATACGCAGTATTTT.

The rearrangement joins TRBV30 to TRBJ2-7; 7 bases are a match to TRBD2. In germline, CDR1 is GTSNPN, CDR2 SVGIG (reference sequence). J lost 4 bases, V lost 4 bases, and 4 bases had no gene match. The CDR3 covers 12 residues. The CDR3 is CAWNGGSYEQYF. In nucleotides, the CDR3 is TGTGCCTGGAACGGGGGGAGTTACGAGCAGTACTTC. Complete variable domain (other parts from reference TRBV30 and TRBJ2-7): SQTIHQWPATLVQPVGSPLSLECTVEGTSNPNLYWYRQAAGRGLQLLFYSVGIGQISSEVPQNLSASRPQDRQFILSSKKLLLSDSGFYLCAWNGGSYEQYFGPGTRLTVT.

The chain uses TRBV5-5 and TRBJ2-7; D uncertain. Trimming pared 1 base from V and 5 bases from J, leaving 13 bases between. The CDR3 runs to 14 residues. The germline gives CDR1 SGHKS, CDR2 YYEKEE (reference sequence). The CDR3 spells CASSLSSRTDEQYF. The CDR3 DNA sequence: TGTGCCAGCAGCTTGTCGTCCAGGACCGACGAGCAGTACTTC. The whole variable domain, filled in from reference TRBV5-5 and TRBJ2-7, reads DAGVTQSPTHLIKTRGQQVTLRCSPISGHKSVSWYQQVLGQGPQFIFQYYEKEERGRGNFPDRFSARQFPNYSSELNVNALLLGDSALYLCASSLSSRTDEQYFGPGTRLTVT.